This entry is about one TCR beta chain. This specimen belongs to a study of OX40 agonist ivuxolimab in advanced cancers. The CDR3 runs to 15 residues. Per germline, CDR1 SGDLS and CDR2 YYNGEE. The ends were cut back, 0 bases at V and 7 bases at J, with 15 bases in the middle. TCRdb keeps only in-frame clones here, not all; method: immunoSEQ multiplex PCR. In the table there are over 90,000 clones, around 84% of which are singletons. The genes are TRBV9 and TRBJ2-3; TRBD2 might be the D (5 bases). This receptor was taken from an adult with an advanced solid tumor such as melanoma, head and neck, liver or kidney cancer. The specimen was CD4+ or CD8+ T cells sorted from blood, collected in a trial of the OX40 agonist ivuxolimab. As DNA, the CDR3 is TGTGCCAGCAGCGTAGACGGACTCCCCCAAAATACGCAGTATTTT. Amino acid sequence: CASSVDGLPQNTQYF.